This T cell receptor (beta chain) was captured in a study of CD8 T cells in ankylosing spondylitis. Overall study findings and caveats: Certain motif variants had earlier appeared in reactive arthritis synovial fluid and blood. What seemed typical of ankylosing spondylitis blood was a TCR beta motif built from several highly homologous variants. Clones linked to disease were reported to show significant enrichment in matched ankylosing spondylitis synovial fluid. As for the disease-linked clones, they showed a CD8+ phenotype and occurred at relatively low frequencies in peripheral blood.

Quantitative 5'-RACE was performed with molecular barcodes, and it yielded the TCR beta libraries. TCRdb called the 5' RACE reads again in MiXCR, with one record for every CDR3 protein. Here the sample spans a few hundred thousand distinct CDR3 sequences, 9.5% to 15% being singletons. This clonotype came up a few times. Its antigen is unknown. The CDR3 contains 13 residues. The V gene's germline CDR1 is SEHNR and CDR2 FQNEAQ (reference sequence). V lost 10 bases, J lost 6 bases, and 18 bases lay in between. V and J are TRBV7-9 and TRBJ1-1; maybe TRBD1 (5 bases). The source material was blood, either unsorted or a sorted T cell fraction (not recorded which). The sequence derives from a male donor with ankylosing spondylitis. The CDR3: CATCMAGDPEAFF. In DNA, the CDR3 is TGTGCCACCTGCATGGCGGGGGACCCTGAAGCTTTCTTT. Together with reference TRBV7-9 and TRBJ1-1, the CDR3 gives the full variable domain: DTGVSQNPRHKITKRGQNVTFRCDPISEHNRLYWYRQTLGQGPEFLTYFQNEAQLEKSRLLSDRFSAERPKGSFSTLEIQRTEQGDSAMYLCATCMAGDPEAFFGQGTRLTVV.